This T cell receptor (beta chain) came from a study of T cell changes during pregnancy in multiple sclerosis. Method: immunoSEQ multiplex PCR; TCRdb's copy keeps in-frame clones and lacks some. This repertoire shows about 73,000 clones, roughly nine tenths found once; its top ten account for roughly 9.5%. Sample: peripheral blood, taken after pregnancy. This sequence originates from a female donor in good health, enrolled as a control in a pregnancy study.

CDR3 residues: CASSPGLAFSYEQYF. CDR3 DNA: TGTGCCAGCAGCCCGGGACTAGCCTTCTCCTACGAGCAGTACTTC. The J gene is TRBJ2-7, the V gene TRBV7-2; 9 bases are shared with TRBD2. From germline, CDR1 is SGHTA and CDR2 FQGNSA. This CDR3 has 15 residues. The V and J ends lost 5 bases and 0 bases, in that order; junction bases with no gene match: 5.